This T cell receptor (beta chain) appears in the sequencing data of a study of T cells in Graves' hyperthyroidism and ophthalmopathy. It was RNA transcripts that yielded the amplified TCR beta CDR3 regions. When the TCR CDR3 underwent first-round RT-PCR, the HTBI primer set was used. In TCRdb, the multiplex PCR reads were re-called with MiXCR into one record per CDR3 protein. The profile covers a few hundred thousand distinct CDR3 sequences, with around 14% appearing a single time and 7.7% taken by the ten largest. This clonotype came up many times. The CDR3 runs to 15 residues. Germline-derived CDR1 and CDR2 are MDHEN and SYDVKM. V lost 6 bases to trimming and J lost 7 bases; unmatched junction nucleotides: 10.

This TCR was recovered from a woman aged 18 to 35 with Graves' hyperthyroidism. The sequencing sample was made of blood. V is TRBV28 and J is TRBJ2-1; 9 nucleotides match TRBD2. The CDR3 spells CASSPGTSRRNEQFF. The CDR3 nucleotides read TGTGCCAGCAGCCCTGGGACTAGCAGGCGGAATGAGCAGTTCTTC.